This T cell receptor beta chain originates from a study of blood T cell repertoires in COVID-19. Study-level information: Specimens from acute and convalescent COVID-19 originated in the United States, Italy and Spain. The analysed material was cDNA or gDNA that came from T cells, B-cell-depleted T cells, or PBMCs.

Authors' processing steps: How many nucleated cells were present was estimated from reference gene primer amplification. Repertoires were generated with immunoSEQ multiplex PCR, while TCRdb's copy carries only in-frame clones and drops some. V and J calls plus clone size are reproduced from that table; the DNA served to infer D and trimming. The table lists under 350,000 clones, roughly 80% of them singletons. CDR1 and CDR2 from the germline V gene are GTSNPN and SVGIG (reference sequence). The trim removed 0 bases at V and 3 bases at J, leaving 7 bases unmatched. CDR3 length: 15 residues. The chain is built from TRBV30 and TRBJ2-7; 8 bases are shared with TRBD2. This TCR derives from a man in his 60s who had recovered from COVID-19. Sequencing was carried out using peripheral blood. CDR3 DNA sequence: TGTGCCTGGAGTGTTCGCGGGACTAGTATCTACGAGCAGTACTTC. This translates into CAWSVRGTSIYEQYF.